The entry that follows covers one TCR beta chain sequence. This sample is part of a study of T cell clonotyping in hematopoietic cell transplantation. Germline V lookup: CDR1 LGHNA, CDR2 YSLEER. V was shortened by 0 bases and J by 2 bases, with 15 bases between the two germline ends. The CDR3 has 17 residues. Sequencing was performed with immunoSEQ multiplex PCR; in TCRdb, only in-frame clones are kept and a portion is missing. The sample carries about 11,000 clones, less than 55% recorded once. The sample was PBMCs, taken 30 days after allogeneic stem cell transplant. This TCR was sampled from a male patient in his fifties or sixties who had an allogeneic stem cell transplant from an unrelated donor, so the T cells may come from the graft donor. Some clones in this sample may be carry-over from other donors' samples. The V and J genes are TRBV4-3 and TRBJ2-3; D might be TRBD1 (6 bases). The CDR3 is CASSQDGEGVPTDTQYF. The CDR3 coding sequence is TGCGCCAGCAGCCAAGACGGAGAGGGGGTACCCACAGATACGCAGTATTTT.